The clone carrying this T cell receptor beta chain was recorded once. Its target is not known. This sample stems from a study of siplizumab effects on memory and regulatory T cells. Notes on the study in general: Naive T cells looked more diverse than memory cells, and they looked like major contributors to the alloresponse. Roughly 80-97% of proliferating CD4+ or CD8+ clones lacked an assignable naive or memory phenotype.

Germline CDR1 and CDR2: MNHEY and SMNVEV (reference sequence). The CDR3 spans 13 residues. The V gene lost 6 bases and the J gene lost 5 bases, with 11 bases spanning the gap. In each sample, around 96,000 TCR templates were assayed. Only in-frame clones appear in the TCRdb table, and some are missing; sequencing was by immunoSEQ multiplex PCR. The sample has some 97,000 clones; about 91% are singletons. This TCR was sampled from a human donor in good health. Some clones in this sample may be carry-over from other donors' samples. Sequenced: CD4+ T cells sorted from blood. The chain joins TRBV27 to TRBJ2-1, with D unclear. The CDR3 region is CASSSRSNNEQFF. CDR3 sequence (DNA): TGTGCCAGCAGCTCTCGGTCTAACAATGAGCAGTTCTTC.